The 14 T cell receptor beta chains given below trace back to one sample, sequenced in a study of blood T cells in healthy people across ages. Together with a sample-barcoded 5' primer, a J-beta primer mix was included in a second PCR lasting about 7 to 11 cycles. TCRdb used MiXCR to reprocess the 5' RACE reads, holding one entry per CDR3 protein. The repertoire holds over 1,200,000 distinct CDR3 sequences, with approximately 59% as singletons. Sequencing input: blood. These receptor sequences come from a man aged 18 to 29 in good health.

This chain connects TRBV2 to TRBJ1-2; 12 bases fit TRBD1. J was trimmed by 4 bases and V by 4 bases; bases with no gene match: 7. The CDR3 length is 16 residues. The V gene's germline CDR1 is SNHLY and CDR2 FYNNEI. CDR3 sequence: CASSASGTGGTYGYTF. The CDR3 DNA sequence: TGTGCCAGCAGTGCTTCCGGGACAGGGGGCACCTATGGCTACACCTTC.

The chain uses TRBV7-2 and TRBJ2-5; 13 positions match TRBD2. This CDR3 region has 15 residues. Germline CDR1 and CDR2: SGHTA and FQGNSA. Trimming removed 2 bases from V and 5 bases from J; junction bases left unmatched: 2. This CDR3 is CASSLWTSGSETQYF. In DNA form, the CDR3 reads TGTGCCAGCAGCTTATGGACTAGCGGGAGTGAGACCCAGTACTTC.

CDR3 sequence: CATTDRWDYEQYF. CDR3 DNA: TGTGCCACTACGGACAGGTGGGACTACGAGCAGTACTTC. The V and J genes are TRBV24-1 and TRBJ2-7; 7 bases agree with TRBD1. Germline V gene lookup returns CDR1 KGHDR and CDR2 SFDVKD. V was pared by 10 bases and J by 3 bases, with 8 bases of the junction left unmatched. The CDR3 runs 13 residues.

The rearrangement links TRBV7-2 to TRBJ2-1, with D unclear. Germline lookup yields CDR1 SGHTA and CDR2 FQGNSA. CDR3 length: 16 amino acids. V was trimmed by 1 base and J by 2 bases, leaving 12 bases between them. In DNA form, the CDR3 reads TGTGCCAGCAGCTTAGTTGCGGCGACCGCCTACAATGAGCAGTTCTTC. It translates to CASSLVAATAYNEQFF.

This clonotype appeared a few times. This rearrangement joins TRBV10-3 to TRBJ2-4; no reliable D call. The J call could be wrong; TRBJ2-7 is a better fit for the DNA end. Germline lookup yields CDR1 ENHRY and CDR2 SYGVKD. The CDR3 length is 13 residues. CDR3 in amino acids: CAISDLENYEQYF. The CDR3 DNA sequence: TGTGCCATCAGTGATTTAGAAAACTACGAGCAGTACTTC.

CDR3 bases: TGTGCCATCGGGGAGGAAAGCACAGATACGCAGTATTTT. Encoded protein: CAIGEESTDTQYF. The V call is TRBV10-3, the J call TRBJ2-3, with D possibly matching TRBD2 (6 bases). CDR3 length equals 13 residues. CDR1 is ENHRY and CDR2 is SYGVKD in the germline V gene. The V gene lost 8 bases and the J gene lost 0 bases, with 9 bases spanning the gap.

The chain couples TRBV21-1 to TRBJ2-5; the table's D call of TRBD2 was not tested on the DNA. The J call may be in error: the DNA end matches TRBJ2-7 better. TRBV21-1 is a pseudogene segment. The CDR3 spans 15 residues. This CDR3 is CASSIRPSPSDEQYF. CDR3 sequence (DNA): TGTGCCAGCAGCATCCGGCCCTCCCCTTCGGACGAGCAGTACTTC.

On this clonotype itself: A read error may produce the germline difference seen at one junction end. The chain is built from TRBV2 and TRBJ1-4, with D possibly TRBD1 on 5 matching bases. CDR3 size: 14 residues. The germline CDR1 and CDR2 sequences are SNHLY and FYNNEI. The CDR3 sequence is CASSRDLGNERLFF. CDR3 bases: TGTGCCAGCTCCCGGGACCTCGGGAATGAAAGACTGTTTTTT.

This clonotype came up many times. V and J are TRBV27 and TRBJ2-7; 7 nucleotides align to TRBD1. The V and J ends lost 5 bases and 2 bases, in that order; junction bases with no gene match: 3. Germline loops: CDR1 MNHEY, CDR2 SMNVEV (reference sequence). This CDR3 contains 13 residues. CDR3 region: CASSVGTAYEQYF. The DNA for the CDR3 is TGTGCCAGCAGTGTAGGGACAGCCTACGAGCAGTACTTC.

V is TRBV6-2 or TRBV6-3 and J is TRBJ1-2, with D tentatively TRBD1 (6 bases). From germline, CDR1 is MNHEY and CDR2 SVGEGT. Trimming removed 6 bases from V and 7 bases from J, with 12 bases in between. The CDR3 has 12 amino acids. Written as DNA, the CDR3 is TGTGCCAGCAGCAGGGGTGAATCTGGCTACACCTTC. It is translated as CASSRGESGYTF.

This clonotype turned up a few times. The CDR3 nucleotides are TGCGCCAGCAGCCATCAGGACAGTAGCTCCTACGAGCAGTACTTC. It specifies CASSHQDSSSYEQYF. The chain is built from TRBV4-1 and TRBJ2-7; D might be TRBD1 (6 bases). V shed 3 bases and J shed 0 bases, with 12 bases lying between them. The CDR3 length is 15 residues. Germline CDR1 MGHRA, CDR2 YSYEKL.

CDR3 sequence: CASSQDWGSEAFF. Written as DNA, the CDR3 is TGTGCCAGCAGCCAAGATTGGGGCAGCGAAGCTTTCTTT. The chain uses TRBV14 and TRBJ1-1; TRBD1 is a possible D gene (5 bases). The germline gives CDR1 SGHDN, CDR2 FVKESK. Trimming removed 0 bases at V and 8 bases at J, with 10 bases between. CDR3 length: 13 residues.

This clonotype occurred a few times. A junction boundary mismatches the germline segment, possibly from a read error. V usage is TRBV5-1 and J usage is TRBJ2-7, with 8 positions matching TRBD1. The CDR3 has 15 residues. Germline CDR1 reads SGHRS; CDR2 reads YFSETQ. This CDR3 reads CASRRPGQDSYEQYF. As DNA, the CDR3 is TGCGCCAGCAGGCGTCCGGGACAGGACAGCTACGAGCAGTATTTC.

The chain is built from TRBV15 and TRBJ2-6; 7 bases line up with TRBD1. The trim removed 0 bases at V and 1 base at J, leaving 6 bases unmatched. The germline CDR1 and CDR2 sequences are LNHNV and YYDKDF (reference sequence). The CDR3 has 18 residues. Here the CDR3 reads CATSRDRGQPSGANVLTF. The DNA of the CDR3 is TGTGCCACCAGCAGAGACAGGGGACAGCCTTCTGGGGCCAACGTCCTGACTTTC.